Described below is a single T cell receptor (beta chain) sequence and its context. These data belong to a study of blood T cell repertoires in COVID-19. Looking at the study overall: COVID-19 samples, acute and convalescent, were from the United States, Italy and Spain. T cells, B-cell-depleted T cells, or PBMCs supplied cDNA or gDNA.

As originally analysed: Amplification from reference gene primers served as the basis for estimated nucleated cell counts. Data came from immunoSEQ multiplex PCR; TCRdb stores just in-frame clones and leaves some out. That table gives V, J and clone size, and the DNA gave D and trimming. The repertoire consists of fewer than 200,000 clones, with 65% to 85% occurring once and the leading ten covering 11%. CDR3 length: 13 amino acids. Germline values: CDR1 KGHDR, CDR2 SFDVKD. V lost 0 bases and J lost 5, with 6 bases in between. The chain is built from TRBV24-1 and TRBJ1-2, with D maybe TRBD1 (6 bases). The receptor was derived from a man in his 70s with active or convalescent COVID-19. The sequenced sample was peripheral blood. The CDR3 sequence is CATSDLQGYGYTF. The CDR3 coding sequence is TGTGCCACCAGTGATTTGCAGGGGTATGGCTACACCTTC.